This TCR beta chain was obtained from a study of beta chain features in type 1 diabetes. Trimming removed 6 bases from V and 8 bases from J; junction bases left unmatched: 15. This CDR3 region has 16 residues. Germline V CDR1 and CDR2: MNHNY, SVGAGI (reference sequence). Since all of the isolated RNA was reverse transcribed, expressed TCRB transcripts were what got sequenced. TCRdb keeps only in-frame clones here, not all; method: immunoSEQ multiplex PCR. Here the sample spans roughly 45,000 clones, approximately 53% being singletons. The rearrangement links TRBV6-6 to TRBJ2-1; 8 positions agree with TRBD2. What was sequenced was stem cell memory CD4+ T cells from blood. This TCR was recovered from a woman aged 25 to 39 in good health. This CDR3 reads CASSQLPGRAGHEQFF. The CDR3 DNA sequence: TGTGCCAGCAGCCAACTCCCCGGGAGGGCCGGGCATGAGCAGTTCTTC.